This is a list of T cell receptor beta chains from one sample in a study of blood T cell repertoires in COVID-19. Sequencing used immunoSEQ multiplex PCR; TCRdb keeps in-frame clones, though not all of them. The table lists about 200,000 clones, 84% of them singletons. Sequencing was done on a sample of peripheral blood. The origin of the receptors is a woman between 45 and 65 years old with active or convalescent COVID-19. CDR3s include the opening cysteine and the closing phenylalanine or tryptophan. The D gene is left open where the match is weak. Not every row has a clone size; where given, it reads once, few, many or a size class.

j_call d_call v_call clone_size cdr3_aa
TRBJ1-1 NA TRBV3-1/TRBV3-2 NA CASSQGANTEAFF
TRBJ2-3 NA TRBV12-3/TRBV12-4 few CASSPDSLAQYF
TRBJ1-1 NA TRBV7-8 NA CASSSRQTNEAFF
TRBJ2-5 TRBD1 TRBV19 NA CASSRISGQPLRETQYF
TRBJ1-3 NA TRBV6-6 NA CASRYPGGTGNTIYF
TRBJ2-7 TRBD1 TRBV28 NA CASSNQGAHSYEQYF
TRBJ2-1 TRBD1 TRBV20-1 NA CSASPPGQGRNEQFF
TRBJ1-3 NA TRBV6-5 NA CASSYRQRLSGNTIYF
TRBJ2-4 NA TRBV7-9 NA CASSAPGLVIQYF
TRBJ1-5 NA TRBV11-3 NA CASSPHRAGQPQHF
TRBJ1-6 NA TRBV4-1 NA CASSGDISGGNSPLHF
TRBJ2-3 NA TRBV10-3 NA CAISFGPTQYF
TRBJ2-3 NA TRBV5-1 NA CASSSRVGTDTQYF
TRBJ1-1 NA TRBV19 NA CASSMRGSQLAAFF
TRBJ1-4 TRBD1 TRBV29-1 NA CSADRGQGQKLFF
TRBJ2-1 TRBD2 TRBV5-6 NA CASSLYTSGSLNEQFF
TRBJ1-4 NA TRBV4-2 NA CASSRLNPLGKLFF
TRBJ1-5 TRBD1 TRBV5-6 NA CASSSLGQTSNQPQHF
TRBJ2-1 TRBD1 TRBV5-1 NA CASSKTGGSYNEQFF
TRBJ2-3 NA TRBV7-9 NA CATQRPATDTQYF
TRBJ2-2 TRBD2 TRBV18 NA CASSPNQRESGGELFF
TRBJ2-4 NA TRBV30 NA CAWSQTKLAKNIQYF
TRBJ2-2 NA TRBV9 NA CASSSGLNTGELFF
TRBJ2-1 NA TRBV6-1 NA CASSEYTADEQFF
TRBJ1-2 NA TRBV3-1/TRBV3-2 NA CASSHYAAEHGYTF